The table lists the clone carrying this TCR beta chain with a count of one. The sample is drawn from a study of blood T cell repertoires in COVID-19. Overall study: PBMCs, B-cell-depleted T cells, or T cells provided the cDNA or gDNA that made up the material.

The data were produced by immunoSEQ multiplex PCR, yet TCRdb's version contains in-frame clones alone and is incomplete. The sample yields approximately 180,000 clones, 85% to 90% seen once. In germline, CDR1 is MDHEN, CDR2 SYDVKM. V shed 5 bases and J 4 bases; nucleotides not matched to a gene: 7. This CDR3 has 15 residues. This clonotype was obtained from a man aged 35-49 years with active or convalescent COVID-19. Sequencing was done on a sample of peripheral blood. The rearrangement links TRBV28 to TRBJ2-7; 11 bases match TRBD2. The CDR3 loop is CASSSLAGGSYEQYF. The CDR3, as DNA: TGTGCCAGCAGTAGCCTAGCGGGAGGTTCTTACGAGCAGTACTTC. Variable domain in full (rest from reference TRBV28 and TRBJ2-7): DVKVTQSSRYLVKRTGEKVFLECVQDMDHENMFWYRQDPGLGLRLIYFSYDVKMKEKGDIPEGYSVSREKKERFSLILESASTNQTSMYLCASSSLAGGSYEQYFGPGTRLTVT.